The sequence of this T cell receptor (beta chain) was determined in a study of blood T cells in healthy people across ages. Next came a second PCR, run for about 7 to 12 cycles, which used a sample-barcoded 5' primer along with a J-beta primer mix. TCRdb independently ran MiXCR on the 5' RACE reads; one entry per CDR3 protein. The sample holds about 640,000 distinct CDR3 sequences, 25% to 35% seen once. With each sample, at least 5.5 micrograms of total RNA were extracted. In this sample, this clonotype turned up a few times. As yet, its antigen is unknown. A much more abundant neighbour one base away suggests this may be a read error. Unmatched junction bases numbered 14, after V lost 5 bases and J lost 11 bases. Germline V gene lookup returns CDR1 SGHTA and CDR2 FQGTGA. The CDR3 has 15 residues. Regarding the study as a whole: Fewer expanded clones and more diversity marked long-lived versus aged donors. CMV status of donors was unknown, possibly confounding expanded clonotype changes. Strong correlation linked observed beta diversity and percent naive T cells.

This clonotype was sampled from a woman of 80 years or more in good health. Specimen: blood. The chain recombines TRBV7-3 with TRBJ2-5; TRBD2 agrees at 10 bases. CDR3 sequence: CASSIQRGGGDEQYF. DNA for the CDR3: TGTGCCAGCAGCATTCAGCGGGGGGGTGGAGATGAGCAGTACTTC.